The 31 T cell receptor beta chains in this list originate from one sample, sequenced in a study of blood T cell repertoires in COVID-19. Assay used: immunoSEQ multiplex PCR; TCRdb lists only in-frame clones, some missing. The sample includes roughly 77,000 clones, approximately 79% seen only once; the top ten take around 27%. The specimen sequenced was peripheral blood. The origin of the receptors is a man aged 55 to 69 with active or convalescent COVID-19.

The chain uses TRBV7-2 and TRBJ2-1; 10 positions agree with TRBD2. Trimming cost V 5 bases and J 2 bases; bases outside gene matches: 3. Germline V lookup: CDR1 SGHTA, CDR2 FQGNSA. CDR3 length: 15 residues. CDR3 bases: TGTGCCAGCAGCCTACTAGCGGGGCCCTACAATGAGCAGTTCTTC. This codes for CASSLLAGPYNEQFF.

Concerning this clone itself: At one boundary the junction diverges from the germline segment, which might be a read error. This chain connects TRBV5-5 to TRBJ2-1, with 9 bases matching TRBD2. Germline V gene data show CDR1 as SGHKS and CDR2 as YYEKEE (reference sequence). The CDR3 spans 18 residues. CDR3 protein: CASSLVAGEQNNYNFLLF. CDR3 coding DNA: TGTGCCAGCAGCTTGGTAGCGGGGGAACAGAACAACTACAATTTTCTACTCTTC.

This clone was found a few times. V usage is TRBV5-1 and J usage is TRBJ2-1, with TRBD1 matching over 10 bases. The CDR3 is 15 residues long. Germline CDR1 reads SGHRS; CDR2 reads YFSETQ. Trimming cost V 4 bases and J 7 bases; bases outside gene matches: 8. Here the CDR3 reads CASSDRDRGENEQFF. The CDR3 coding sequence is TGCGCCAGCAGCGACCGGGACAGGGGTGAAAATGAGCAGTTCTTC.

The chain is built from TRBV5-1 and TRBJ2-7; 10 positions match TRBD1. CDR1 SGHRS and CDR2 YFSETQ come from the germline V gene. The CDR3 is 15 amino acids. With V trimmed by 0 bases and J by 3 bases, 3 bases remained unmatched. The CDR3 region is CASSLVRTGGYEQYF. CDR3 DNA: TGCGCCAGCAGCTTGGTGCGGACAGGGGGCTACGAGCAGTACTTC.

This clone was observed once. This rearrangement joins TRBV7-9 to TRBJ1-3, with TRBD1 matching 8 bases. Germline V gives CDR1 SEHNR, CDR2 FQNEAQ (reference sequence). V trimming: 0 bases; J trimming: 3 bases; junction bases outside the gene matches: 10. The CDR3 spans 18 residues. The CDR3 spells CASSLANQGARDGNTIYF. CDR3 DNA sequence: TGTGCCAGCAGCTTAGCCAACCAGGGGGCGCGGGATGGAAACACCATATATTTT.

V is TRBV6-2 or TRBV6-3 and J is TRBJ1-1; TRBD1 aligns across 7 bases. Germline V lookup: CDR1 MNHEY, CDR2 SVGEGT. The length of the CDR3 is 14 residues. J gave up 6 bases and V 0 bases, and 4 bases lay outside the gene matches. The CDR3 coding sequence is TGTGCCAGCAGTTACTCGAGGCAGGGGGCTGAAGCTTTCTTT. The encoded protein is CASSYSRQGAEAFF.

CDR3 DNA: TGCGCCAGCAGCTTGGCTGCAGGGTCCCCCGGGGAGCTGTTTTTT. Protein sequence: CASSLAAGSPGELFF. This sequence joins TRBV5-1 and TRBJ2-2, with D perhaps matching TRBD1 (5 bases). Trimming shortened V by 0 bases and J by 6 bases, and 12 bases separated the two germline ends. This CDR3 has 15 amino acids. The V gene's germline CDR1 is SGHRS and CDR2 YFSETQ.

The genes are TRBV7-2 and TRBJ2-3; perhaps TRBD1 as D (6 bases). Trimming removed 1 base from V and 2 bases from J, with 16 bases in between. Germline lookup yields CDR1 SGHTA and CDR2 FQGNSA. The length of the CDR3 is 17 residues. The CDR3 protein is CASSLVRAGTNTDTQYF. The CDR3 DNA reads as TGTGCCAGCAGCTTAGTGAGGGCTGGGACAAACACAGATACGCAGTATTTT.

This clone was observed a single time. CDR3 sequence reads: CATMGRGNTEAFF. The CDR3 DNA is TGTGCCACCATGGGCAGGGGGAACACTGAAGCTTTCTTT. The chain couples TRBV24-1 to TRBJ1-1; D may be TRBD1 (6 bases). This CDR3 has 13 amino acids. V gave up 8 bases and J gave up 1 base, with 10 bases separating them. The germline CDR1 and CDR2 sequences are KGHDR and SFDVKD.

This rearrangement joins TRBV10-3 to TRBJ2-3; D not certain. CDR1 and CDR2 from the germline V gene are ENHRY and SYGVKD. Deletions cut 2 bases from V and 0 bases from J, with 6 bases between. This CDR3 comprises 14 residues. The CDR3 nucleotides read TGTGCCATCAGTGAGCGCACTAGCACAGATACGCAGTATTTT. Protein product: CAISERTSTDTQYF.

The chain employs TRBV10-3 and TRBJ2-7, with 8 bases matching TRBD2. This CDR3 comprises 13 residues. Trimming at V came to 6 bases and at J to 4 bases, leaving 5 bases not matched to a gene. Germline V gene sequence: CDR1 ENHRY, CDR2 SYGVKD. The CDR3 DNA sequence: TGTGCCATCAGACCGGGACTAGATTACGAGCAGTACTTC. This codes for CAIRPGLDYEQYF.

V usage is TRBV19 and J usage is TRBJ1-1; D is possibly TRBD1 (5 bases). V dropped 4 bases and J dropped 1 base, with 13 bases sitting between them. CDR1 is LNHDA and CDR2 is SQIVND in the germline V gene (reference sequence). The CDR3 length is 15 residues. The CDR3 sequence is CASSRRETGNTEAFF. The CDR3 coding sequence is TGTGCCAGTAGTAGGAGGGAAACAGGGAACACTGAAGCTTTCTTT.

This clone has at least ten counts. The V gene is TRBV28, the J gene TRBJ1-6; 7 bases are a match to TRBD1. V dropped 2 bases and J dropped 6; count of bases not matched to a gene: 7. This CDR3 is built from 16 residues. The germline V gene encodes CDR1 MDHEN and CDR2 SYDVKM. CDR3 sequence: CASSLDATGPNSPLHF. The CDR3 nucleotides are TGTGCCAGCAGTTTAGACGCGACAGGGCCTAATTCACCCCTCCACTTT.

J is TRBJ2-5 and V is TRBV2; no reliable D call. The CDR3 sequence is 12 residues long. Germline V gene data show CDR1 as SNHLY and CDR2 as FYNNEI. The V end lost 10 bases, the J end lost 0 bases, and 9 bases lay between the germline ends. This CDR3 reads CATSQYQETQYF. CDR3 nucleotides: TGTGCCACCTCACAGTACCAAGAGACCCAGTACTTC.

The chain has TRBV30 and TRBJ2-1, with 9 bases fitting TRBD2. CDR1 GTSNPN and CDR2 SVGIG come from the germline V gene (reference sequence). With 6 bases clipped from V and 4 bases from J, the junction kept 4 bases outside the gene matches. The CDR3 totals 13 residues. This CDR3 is CACLAGPYNEQFF. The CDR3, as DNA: TGTGCCTGCCTAGCGGGACCGTACAATGAGCAGTTCTTC.

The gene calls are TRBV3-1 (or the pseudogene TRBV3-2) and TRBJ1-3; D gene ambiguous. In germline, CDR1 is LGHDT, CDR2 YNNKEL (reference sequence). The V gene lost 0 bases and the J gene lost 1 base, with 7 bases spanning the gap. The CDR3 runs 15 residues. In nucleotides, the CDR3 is TGTGCCAGCAGCCAAGATACTGTTTCTGGAAACACCATATATTTT. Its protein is CASSQDTVSGNTIYF.

The CDR3 region has the DNA TGTGCCAGCAGCGTAGTATCTGGGTTCGGGGAGACCCAGTACTTC. As protein: CASSVVSGFGETQYF. The chain links TRBV9 to TRBJ2-5; D gene unclear. The CDR3 has 15 amino acids. Looked up from germline, CDR1 is SGDLS and CDR2 is YYNGEE. V lost 0 bases to trimming and J lost 5 bases, with 14 bases between them.

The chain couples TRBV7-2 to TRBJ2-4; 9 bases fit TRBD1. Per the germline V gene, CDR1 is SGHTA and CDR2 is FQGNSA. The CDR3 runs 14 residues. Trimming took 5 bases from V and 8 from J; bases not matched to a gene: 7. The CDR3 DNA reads TGTGCCAGCAGCCCATGGGACAGGGTCCACATTCAGTACTTC. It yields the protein CASSPWDRVHIQYF. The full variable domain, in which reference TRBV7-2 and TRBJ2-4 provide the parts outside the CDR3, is GAGVSQSPSNKVTEKGKDVELRCDPISGHTALYWYRQSLGQGLEFLIYFQGNSAPDKSGLPSDRFSAERTGGSVSTLTIQRTQQEDSAVYLCASSPWDRVHIQYFGAGTRLSVL.

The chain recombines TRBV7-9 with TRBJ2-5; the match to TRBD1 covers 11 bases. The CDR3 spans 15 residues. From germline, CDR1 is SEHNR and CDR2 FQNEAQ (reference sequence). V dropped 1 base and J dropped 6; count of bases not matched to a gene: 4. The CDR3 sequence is CASSLDGTGGKTQYF. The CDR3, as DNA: TGTGCCAGCAGCTTAGACGGGACAGGGGGTAAGACCCAGTACTTC.

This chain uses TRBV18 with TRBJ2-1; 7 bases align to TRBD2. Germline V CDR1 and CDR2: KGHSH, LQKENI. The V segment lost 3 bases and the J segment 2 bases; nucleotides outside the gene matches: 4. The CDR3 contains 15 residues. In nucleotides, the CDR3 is TGTGCCAGCTCACCGAGCGGGGAGACCTACAATGAGCAGTTCTTC. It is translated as CASSPSGETYNEQFF.

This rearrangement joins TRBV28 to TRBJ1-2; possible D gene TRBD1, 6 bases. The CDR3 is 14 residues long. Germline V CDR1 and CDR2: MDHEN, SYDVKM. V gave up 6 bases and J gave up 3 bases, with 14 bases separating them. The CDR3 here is CASSSTGRDYGYTF. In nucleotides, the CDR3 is TGTGCCAGCAGCTCCACAGGGAGGGACTATGGCTACACCTTC.

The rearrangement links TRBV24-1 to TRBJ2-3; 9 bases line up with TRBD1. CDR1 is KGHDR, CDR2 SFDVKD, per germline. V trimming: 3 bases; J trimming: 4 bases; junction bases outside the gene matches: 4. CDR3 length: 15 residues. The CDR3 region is CATSDPRTGADTQYF. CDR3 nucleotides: TGTGCCACCAGTGATCCTCGGACAGGGGCAGATACGCAGTATTTT.

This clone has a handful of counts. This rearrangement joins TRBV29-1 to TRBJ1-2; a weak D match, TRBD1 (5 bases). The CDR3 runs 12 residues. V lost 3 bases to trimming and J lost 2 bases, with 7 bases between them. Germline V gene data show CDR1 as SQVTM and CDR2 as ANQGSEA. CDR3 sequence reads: CSVDRVNYGYTF. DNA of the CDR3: TGCAGCGTTGACAGGGTAAACTATGGCTACACCTTC. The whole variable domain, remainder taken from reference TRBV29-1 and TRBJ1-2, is SAVISQKPSRDICQRGTSLTIQCQVDSQVTMMFWYRQQPGQSLTLIATANQGSEATYESGFVIDKFPISRPNLTFSTLTVSNMSPEDSSIYLCSVDRVNYGYTFGSGTRLTVV.

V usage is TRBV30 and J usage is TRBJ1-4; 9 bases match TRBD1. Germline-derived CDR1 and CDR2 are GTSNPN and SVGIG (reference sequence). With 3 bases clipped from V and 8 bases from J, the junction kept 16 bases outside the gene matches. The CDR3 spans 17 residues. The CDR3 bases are TGTGCCTGGAGACCGGGGACAGGGAGACTAAGTAAGGAAAAACTGTTTTTT. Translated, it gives CAWRPGTGRLSKEKLFF.

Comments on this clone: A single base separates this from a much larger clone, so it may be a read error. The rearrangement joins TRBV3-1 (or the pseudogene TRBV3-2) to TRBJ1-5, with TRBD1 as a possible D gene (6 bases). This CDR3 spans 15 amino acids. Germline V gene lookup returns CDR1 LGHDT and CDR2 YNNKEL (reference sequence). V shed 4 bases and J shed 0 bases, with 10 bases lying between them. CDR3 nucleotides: TGTGCCAGCAGCCCCGGGGGGCATAGCAATCAGCCCCAGCATTTT. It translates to CASSPGGHSNQPQHF.

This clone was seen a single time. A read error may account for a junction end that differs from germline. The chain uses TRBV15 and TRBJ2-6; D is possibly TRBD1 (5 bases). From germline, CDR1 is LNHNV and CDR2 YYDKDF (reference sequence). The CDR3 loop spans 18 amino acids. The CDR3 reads CATNEPGGLFFGANILTF. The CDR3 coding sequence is TGTGCCACCAATGAACCGGGCGGTCTGTTCTTTGGGGCCAACATCCTGACTTTC.

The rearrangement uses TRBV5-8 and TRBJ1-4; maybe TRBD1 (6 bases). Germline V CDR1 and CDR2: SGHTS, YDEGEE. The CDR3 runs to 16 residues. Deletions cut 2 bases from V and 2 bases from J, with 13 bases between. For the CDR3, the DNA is TGTGCCAGCAGCTTTACAGGGTTTCGTACTAATGAAAAACTGTTTTTT. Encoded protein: CASSFTGFRTNEKLFF.

The chain's CDR3 is CAWSTQENTEAFF. The CDR3 nucleotides read TGTGCCTGGAGCACACAAGAAAACACTGAAGCTTTCTTT. V usage is TRBV30 and J usage is TRBJ1-1, with D uncertain. The V end lost 3 bases, the J end lost 2 bases, and 10 bases lay between the germline ends. There are 13 residues in the CDR3. Germline lookup yields CDR1 GTSNPN and CDR2 SVGIG (reference sequence).

The CDR3 DNA reads TGCAGTGCTAACGGGGAAGTAGCTTTCTTT. This encodes CSANGEVAFF. The rearrangement joins TRBV20-1 to TRBJ1-1; D unclear. V lost 4 bases and J lost 10, with 10 bases in between. This CDR3 is built from 10 residues. Germline CDR1 reads DFQATT; CDR2 reads SNEGSKA (reference sequence).

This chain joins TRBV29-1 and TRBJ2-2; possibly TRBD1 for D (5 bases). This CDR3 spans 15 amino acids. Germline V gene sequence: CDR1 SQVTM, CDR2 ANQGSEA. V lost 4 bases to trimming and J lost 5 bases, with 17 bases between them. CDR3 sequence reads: CSVGGAQAATGELFF. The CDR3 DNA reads TGCAGCGTTGGGGGTGCACAGGCGGCGACCGGGGAGCTGTTTTTT.

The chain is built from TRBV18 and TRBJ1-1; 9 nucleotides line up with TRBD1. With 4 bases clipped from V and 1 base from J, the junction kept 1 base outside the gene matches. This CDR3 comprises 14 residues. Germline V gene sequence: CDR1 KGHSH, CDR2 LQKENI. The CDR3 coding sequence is TGTGCCAGCTCACGGGGACAGGGGAACACTGAAGCTTTCTTT. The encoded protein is CASSRGQGNTEAFF.